This T cell receptor beta chain was profiled in a study of shared clonotypes between healthy human individuals. Findings and caveats of the study: Clonotype sharing across a handful of donors was observed for around 5.1% of naive CD4 clonotypes.

TCRdb keeps only in-frame clones here, not all; method: immunoSEQ multiplex PCR. Among 2 million to 2.5 million clones listed, roughly 91% were seen once. Naive CD8 cells, CD45RO-negative and positively selected for CCR7, excluded terminally differentiated effector memory CD45RA+ cells. Germline V gene sequence: CDR1 SEHNR, CDR2 FQNEAQ (reference sequence). This CDR3 region has 13 residues. Trimming left V 5 bases short and J 4 bases short, with 12 bases between. Notes on this clone: No antigen is known for it.

V and J are TRBV7-9 and TRBJ2-7; D perhaps matches TRBD2 (5 bases). The sample taken for sequencing was naive CD8+ T cells from PBMCs. The TCR was taken from a man between 18 and 35 years old in good health. Some clones in this sample may be carry-over from other donors' samples. The CDR3 DNA follows: TGTGCCAGCAGCGGTTGGACTGGTTACGAGCAGTACTTC. This encodes CASSGWTGYEQYF. Using reference TRBV7-9 and TRBJ2-7 for the parts outside the CDR3, the full variable domain is DTGVSQNPRHKITKRGQNVTFRCDPISEHNRLYWYRQTLGQGPEFLTYFQNEAQLEKSRLLSDRFSAERPKGSFSTLEIQRTEQGDSAMYLCASSGWTGYEQYFGPGTRLTVT.